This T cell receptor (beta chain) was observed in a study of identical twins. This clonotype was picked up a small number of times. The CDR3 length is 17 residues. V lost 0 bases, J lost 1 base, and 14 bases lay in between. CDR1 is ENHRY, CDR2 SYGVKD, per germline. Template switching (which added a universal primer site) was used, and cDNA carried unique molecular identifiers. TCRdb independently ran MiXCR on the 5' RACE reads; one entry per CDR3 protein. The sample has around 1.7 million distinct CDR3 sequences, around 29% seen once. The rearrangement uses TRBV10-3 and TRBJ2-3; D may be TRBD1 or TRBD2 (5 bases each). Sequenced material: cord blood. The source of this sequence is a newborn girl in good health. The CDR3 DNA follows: TGTGCCATCAGTGAGTCCCCGGCAGGGCGGGGCACAGATACGCAGTATTTT. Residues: CAISESPAGRGTDTQYF.